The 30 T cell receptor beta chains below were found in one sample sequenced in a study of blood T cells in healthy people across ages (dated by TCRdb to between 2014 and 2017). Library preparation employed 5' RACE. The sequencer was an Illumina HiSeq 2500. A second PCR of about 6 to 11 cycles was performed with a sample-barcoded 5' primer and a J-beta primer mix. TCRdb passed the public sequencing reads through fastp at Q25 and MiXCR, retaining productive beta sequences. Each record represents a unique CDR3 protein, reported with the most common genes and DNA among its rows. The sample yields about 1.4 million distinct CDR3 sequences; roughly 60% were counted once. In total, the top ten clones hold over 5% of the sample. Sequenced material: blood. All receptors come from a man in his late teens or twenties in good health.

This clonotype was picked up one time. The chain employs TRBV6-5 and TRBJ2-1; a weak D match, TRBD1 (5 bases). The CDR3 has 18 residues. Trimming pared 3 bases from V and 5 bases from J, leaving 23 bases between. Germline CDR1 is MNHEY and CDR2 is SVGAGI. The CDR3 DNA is TGTGCCAGCAGTTATCCCCTTCTGATGGACATCTCGAACAATGAGCAGTTCTTC. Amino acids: CASSYPLLMDISNNEQFF.

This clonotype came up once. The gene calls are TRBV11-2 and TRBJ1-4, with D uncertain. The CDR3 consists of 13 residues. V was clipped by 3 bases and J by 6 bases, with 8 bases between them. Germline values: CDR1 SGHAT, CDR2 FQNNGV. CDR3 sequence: CASSFLDYEKLFF. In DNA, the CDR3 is TGTGCCAGCAGCTTTTTGGATTATGAAAAACTGTTTTTT.

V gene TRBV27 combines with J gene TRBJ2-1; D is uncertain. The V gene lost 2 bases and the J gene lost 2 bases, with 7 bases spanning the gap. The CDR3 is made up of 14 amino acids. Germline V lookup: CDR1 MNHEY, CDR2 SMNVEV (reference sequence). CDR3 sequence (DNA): TGTGCCAGCAGTTTAGGGTCACCCTACAATGAGCAGTTCTTC. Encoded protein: CASSLGSPYNEQFF.

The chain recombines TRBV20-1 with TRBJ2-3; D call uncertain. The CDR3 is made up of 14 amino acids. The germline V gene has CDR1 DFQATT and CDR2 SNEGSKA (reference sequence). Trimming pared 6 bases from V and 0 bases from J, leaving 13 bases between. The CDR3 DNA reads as TGCAGTGCCTCGGCCACACCTAGCACAGATACGCAGTATTTT. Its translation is CSASATPSTDTQYF.

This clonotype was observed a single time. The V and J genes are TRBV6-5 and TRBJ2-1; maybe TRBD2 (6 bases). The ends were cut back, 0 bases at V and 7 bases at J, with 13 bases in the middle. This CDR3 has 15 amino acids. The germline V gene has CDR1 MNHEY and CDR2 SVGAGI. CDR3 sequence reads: CASSYSAGLNNEQFF. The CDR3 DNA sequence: TGTGCCAGCAGTTACTCGGCGGGATTGAATAATGAGCAGTTCTTC.

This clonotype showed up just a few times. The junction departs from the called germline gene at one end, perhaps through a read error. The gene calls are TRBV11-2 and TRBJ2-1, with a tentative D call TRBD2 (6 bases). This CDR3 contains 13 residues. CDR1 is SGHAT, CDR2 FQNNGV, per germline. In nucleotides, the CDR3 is TGTGCCAGCAGCTTTGGGACTGTCAATGTGCAGTTCTTC. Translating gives CASSFGTVNVQFF.

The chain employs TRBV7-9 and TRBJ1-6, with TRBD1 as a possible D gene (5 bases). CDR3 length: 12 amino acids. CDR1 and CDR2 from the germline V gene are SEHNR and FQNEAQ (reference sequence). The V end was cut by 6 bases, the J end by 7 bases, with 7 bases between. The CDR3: CASRWDNSPLHF. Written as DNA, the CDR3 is TGTGCCAGCAGATGGGACAATTCACCCCTCCACTTT.

This CDR3 is CASFHPGQAPYEQYF. CDR3 DNA sequence: TGTGCCAGTTTTCATCCGGGACAGGCACCCTACGAGCAGTACTTC. This sequence joins TRBV2 and TRBJ2-4, with 8 nucleotides matching TRBD1. The J call is in doubt because the DNA end fits TRBJ2-7 better. The germline CDR1 and CDR2 sequences are SNHLY and FYNNEI. The CDR3 runs to 15 residues.

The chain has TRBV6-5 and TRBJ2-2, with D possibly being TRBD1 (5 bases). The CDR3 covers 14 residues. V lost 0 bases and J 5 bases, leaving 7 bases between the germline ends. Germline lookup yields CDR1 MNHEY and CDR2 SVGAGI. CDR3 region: CASSYSPGTGELFF. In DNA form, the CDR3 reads TGTGCCAGCAGTTACTCACCAGGGACCGGGGAGCTGTTTTTT.

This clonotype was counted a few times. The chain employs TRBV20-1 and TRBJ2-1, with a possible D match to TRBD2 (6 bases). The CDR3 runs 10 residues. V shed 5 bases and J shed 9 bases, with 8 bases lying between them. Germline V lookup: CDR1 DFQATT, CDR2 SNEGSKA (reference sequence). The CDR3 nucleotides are TGCAGTGCTCCCGGGGGTGAGCAGTTCTTC. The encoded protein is CSAPGGEQFF.

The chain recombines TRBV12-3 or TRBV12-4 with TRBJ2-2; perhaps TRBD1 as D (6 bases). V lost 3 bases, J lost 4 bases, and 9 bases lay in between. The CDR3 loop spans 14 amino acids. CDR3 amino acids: CASSFQQGTGELFF. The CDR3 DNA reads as TGTGCCAGCAGTTTCCAACAGGGCACCGGGGAGCTGTTTTTT.

CDR3 sequence reads: CASSFNVYEQYF. The CDR3 DNA is TGTGCCAGCAGCTTTAACGTCTACGAGCAGTACTTC. The rearrangement uses TRBV7-9 and TRBJ2-7, with D unclear. The V gene's germline CDR1 is SEHNR and CDR2 FQNEAQ (reference sequence). With 3 bases removed from V and 3 bases from J, the gap between germline ends came to 6 bases. The CDR3 has 12 residues.

The CDR3 is CASSVHLRRPGMTGELFF. CDR3 bases: TGTGCCAGCAGTGTACACTTACGGCGGCCCGGTATGACCGGGGAGCTGTTTTTT. V and J are TRBV27 and TRBJ2-2; D is undetermined. Germline V gives CDR1 MNHEY, CDR2 SMNVEV (reference sequence). Trimming stripped 5 bases from V and 5 bases from J, with 24 bases between. The CDR3 consists of 18 residues.

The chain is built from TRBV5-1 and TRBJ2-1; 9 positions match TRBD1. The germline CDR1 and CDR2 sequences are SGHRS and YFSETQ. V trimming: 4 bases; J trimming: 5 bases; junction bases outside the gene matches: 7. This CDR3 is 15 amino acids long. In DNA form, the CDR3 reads TGCGCCAGCAGCCACGGGACAGGGCGGGACAATGAGCAGTTCTTC. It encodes CASSHGTGRDNEQFF.

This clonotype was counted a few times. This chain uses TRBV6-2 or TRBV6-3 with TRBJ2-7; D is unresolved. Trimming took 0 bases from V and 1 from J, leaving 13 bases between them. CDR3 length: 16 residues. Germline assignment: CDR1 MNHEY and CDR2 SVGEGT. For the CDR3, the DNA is TGTGCCAGCAGTTACTCGTCTTCCTTTCTGTCCTACGAGCAGTACTTC. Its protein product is CASSYSSSFLSYEQYF.

CDR3 region: CASSQGGTPCFF. CDR3 coding DNA: TGCGCCAGCAGCCAAGGGGGGACCCCCTGTTTCTTC. The gene calls are TRBV4-1 and TRBJ2-1, with D tentatively TRBD1 or TRBD2 (5 bases each). The CDR3 has 12 residues. Trimming stripped 1 base from V and 16 bases from J, with 14 bases between. Germline CDR1 and CDR2: MGHRA and YSYEKL.

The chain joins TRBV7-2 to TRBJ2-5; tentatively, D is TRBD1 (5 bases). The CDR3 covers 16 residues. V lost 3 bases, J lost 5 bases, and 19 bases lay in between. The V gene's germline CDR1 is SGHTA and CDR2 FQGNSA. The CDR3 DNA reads TGTGCCAGCAGCTTTTCAGGGTTGGGGTTGGGGGAGACCCAGTACTTC. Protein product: CASSFSGLGLGETQYF. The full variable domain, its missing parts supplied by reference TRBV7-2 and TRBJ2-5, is GAGVSQSPSNKVTEKGKDVELRCDPISGHTALYWYRQSLGQGLEFLIYFQGNSAPDKSGLPSDRFSAERTGGSVSTLTIQRTQQEDSAVYLCASSFSGLGLGETQYFGPGTRLLVL.

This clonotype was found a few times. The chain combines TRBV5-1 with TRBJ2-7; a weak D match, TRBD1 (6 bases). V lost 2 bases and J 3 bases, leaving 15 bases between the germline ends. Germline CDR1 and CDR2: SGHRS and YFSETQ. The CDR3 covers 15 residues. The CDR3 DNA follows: TGCGCCAGCAGCTTCTCCGGGACACACTACTACGAGCAGTACTTC. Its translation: CASSFSGTHYYEQYF.

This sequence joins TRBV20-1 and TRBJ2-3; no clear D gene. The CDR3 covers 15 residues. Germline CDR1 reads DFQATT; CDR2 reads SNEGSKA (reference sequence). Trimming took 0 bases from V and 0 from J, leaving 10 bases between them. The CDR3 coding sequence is TGCAGTGCTAGAGACCGCATGGCTAGCACAGATACGCAGTATTTT. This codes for CSARDRMASTDTQYF.

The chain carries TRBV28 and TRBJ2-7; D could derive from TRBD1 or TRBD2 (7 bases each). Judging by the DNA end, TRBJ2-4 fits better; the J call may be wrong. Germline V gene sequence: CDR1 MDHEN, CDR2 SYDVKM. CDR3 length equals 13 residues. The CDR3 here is CASGFRGGNIQYF. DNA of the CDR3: TGTGCCAGCGGGTTCAGGGGGGGCAACATTCAGTACTTC.

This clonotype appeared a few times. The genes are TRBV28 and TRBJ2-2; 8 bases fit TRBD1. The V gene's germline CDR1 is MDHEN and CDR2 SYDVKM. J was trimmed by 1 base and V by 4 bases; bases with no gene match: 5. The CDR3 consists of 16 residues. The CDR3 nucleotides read TGTGCCAGCAGTTCTCAGGGGGCGATGAACACCGGGGAGCTGTTTTTT. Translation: CASSSQGAMNTGELFF.

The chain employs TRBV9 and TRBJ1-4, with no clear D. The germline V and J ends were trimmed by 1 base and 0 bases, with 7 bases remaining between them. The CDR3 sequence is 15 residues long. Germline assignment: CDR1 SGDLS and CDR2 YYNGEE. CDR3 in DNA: TGTGCCAGCAGCGTACGGCCGGCAACTAATGAAAAACTGTTTTTT. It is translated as CASSVRPATNEKLFF.

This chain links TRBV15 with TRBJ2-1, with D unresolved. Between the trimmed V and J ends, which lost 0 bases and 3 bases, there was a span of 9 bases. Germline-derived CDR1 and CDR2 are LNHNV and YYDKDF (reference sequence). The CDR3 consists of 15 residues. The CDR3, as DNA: TGTGCCACCAGCAGAGATCGAGACATCTACAATGAGCAGTTCTTC. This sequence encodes CATSRDRDIYNEQFF.

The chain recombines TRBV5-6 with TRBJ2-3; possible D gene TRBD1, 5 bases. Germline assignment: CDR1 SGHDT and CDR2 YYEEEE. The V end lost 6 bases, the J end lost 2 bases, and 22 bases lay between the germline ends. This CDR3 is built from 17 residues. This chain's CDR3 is CASMTRRPRGHTDTQYF. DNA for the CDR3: TGTGCCAGCATGACCCGACGACCGAGAGGACACACAGATACGCAGTATTTT.

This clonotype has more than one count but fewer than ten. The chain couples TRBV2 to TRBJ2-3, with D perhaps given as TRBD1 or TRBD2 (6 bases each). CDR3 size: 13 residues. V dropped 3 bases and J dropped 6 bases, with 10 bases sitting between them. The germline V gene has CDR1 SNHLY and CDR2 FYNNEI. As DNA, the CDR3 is TGTGCCAGCAGTGACCTGGGGGGCGATACGCAGTATTTT. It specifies CASSDLGGDTQYF.

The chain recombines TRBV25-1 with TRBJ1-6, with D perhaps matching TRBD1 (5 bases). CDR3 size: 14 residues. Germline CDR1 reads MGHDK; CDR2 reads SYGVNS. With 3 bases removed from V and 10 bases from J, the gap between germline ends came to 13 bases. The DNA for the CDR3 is TGTGCCAGCAGTGATATCAGGGTCGTCTCACCCCTCCACTTT. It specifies CASSDIRVVSPLHF.

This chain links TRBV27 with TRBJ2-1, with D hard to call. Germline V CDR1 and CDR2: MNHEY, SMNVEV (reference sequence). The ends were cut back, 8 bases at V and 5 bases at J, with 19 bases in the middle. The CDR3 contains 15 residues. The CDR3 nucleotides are TGTGCCAGCGGTCGCTCGCAAATAGGTGACAATGAGCAGTTCTTC. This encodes CASGRSQIGDNEQFF.

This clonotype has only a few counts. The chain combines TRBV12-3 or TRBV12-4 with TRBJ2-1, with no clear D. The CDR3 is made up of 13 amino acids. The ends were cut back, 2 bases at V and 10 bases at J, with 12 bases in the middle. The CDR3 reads CASSLSSPVEQFF. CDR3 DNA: TGTGCCAGCAGTTTAAGTAGCCCCGTCGAGCAGTTCTTC.

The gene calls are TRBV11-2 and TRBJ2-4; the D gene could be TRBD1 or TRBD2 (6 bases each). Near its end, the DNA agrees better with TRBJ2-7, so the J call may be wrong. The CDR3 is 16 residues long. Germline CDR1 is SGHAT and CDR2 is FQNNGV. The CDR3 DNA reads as TGTGCCAGCAGCTTAGATTGGGCAGGGGAGGCATACGAGCAGTACTTC. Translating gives CASSLDWAGEAYEQYF.

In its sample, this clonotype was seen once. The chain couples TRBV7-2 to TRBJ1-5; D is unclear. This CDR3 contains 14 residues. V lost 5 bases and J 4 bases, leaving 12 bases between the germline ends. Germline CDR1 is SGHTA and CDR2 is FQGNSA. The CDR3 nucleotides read TGTGCCAGCAGCAATAACGTGGGAAATCAGCCCCAGCATTTT. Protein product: CASSNNVGNQPQHF.